This TCR beta chain comes out of a study of response to subunit inactivated influenza vaccine. Study conclusions and caveats: Each seasonal influenza vaccination recruits few new T cells, the authors suggested.

The CDR3 has 14 residues. V lost 7 bases and J lost 6, with 16 bases in between. TCRdb itself ran the RT-PCR reads through MiXCR, one entry per CDR3 protein. The sample shows about 540,000 distinct CDR3 sequences, under 30% of them seen only once. With respect to this clonotype: What it recognizes is unknown.

These records were also assigned to another study, of T cells expressing NK-cell markers. According to that study: 5'RACE template switching with UMIs generated TCR beta cDNA. Sequencing of TCR beta repertoires drew on sorted CD3+CD56+NKG2C+, CD3+CD56+NKG2C- and CD3+CD56-NKG2C+ T cells. Seven sequenced donors out of eight were HCMV-seropositive, one seronegative. In several experiments, sorting was confined to alpha-beta TCR T cells through use of an anti-gamma-delta TCR antibody.

The rearrangement uses TRBV12-3 or TRBV12-4 and TRBJ2-1; D is undetermined. Specimen: CD4+ T cells sorted from PBMCs, collected 11 to 12 days after vaccination. The receptor was derived from a man aged 45-65 years who received an inactivated influenza vaccine. CDR3 region: CASKGLGVRNEQFF. The DNA of the CDR3 is TGTGCCAGCAAAGGGCTAGGAGTGCGCAATGAGCAGTTCTTC.